What follows are 22 T cell receptor beta chains derived from one specimen sequenced in a study of neurological immune-mediated disorders. In TCRdb, the 5' RACE reads were re-called with MiXCR into one record per CDR3 protein. The sample shows about 120,000 distinct CDR3 sequences, roughly 3.2% of them seen only once. Sequenced input: PBMCs. The receptors stem from a woman aged 25 to 45 with multiple sclerosis.

This clonotype was seen ten or more times. J is TRBJ1-1 and V is TRBV20-1; tentative D call: TRBD1 (5 bases). The germline V gene encodes CDR1 DFQATT and CDR2 SNEGSKA (reference sequence). Deletions cut 6 bases from V and 5 bases from J, with 10 bases between. The CDR3 contains 11 residues. The CDR3 DNA reads TGCAGTGCCCCCTGGGGGACTGAAGCTTTCTTT. It is translated as CSAPWGTEAFF.

In its sample, this clonotype was seen many times. This chain joins TRBV28 and TRBJ1-1, with D hard to call. CDR1 is MDHEN and CDR2 is SYDVKM in the germline V gene. V was trimmed by 6 bases and J by 12 bases, leaving 14 bases between them. The CDR3 sequence is 11 residues long. Here the CDR3 DNA reads TGTGCCAGCAGCGAAAGTAGAAGCTCTTTCTTT. Its translation: CASSESRSSFF.

This clonotype was detected ten times or more. The CDR3 here is CASRNAKFDSSYEQYF. CDR3 nucleotide sequence: TGTGCCAGCAGGAACGCAAAGTTCGACAGCTCCTACGAGCAGTACTTC. The rearrangement uses TRBV6-5 and TRBJ2-7; weak D call: TRBD1 (5 bases). Trimming stripped 6 bases from V and 0 bases from J, with 18 bases between. The V gene's germline CDR1 is MNHEY and CDR2 SVGAGI. The CDR3 loop spans 16 amino acids.

The V and J genes are TRBV7-6 and TRBJ2-5; 8 bases match TRBD2. Germline lookup yields CDR1 SGHVS and CDR2 FNYEAQ. With 3 bases clipped from V and 4 bases from J, the junction kept 10 bases outside the gene matches. This CDR3 has 16 residues. The CDR3 nucleotides read TGTGCCAGCAGCTTCCCTCAGCGGGAGAGGCGAGAGACCCAGTACTTC. Its translation is CASSFPQRERRETQYF.

The sample holds many counts of this clonotype. The V call is TRBV7-9, the J call TRBJ2-1, with TRBD2 matching over 12 bases. The V gene end was trimmed by 6 bases and the J gene end by 8 bases; junction bases not matched to a gene: 11. Germline CDR1 is SEHNR and CDR2 is FQNEAQ (reference sequence). CDR3 length equals 16 residues. The CDR3 DNA sequence: TGTGCCAGCAGATACCTGCGGACTAGCGGGGTCGATGAGCAGTTCTTC. Translated, it gives CASRYLRTSGVDEQFF.

Ten or more counts support this clonotype. The chain recombines TRBV5-1 with TRBJ1-1, with a possible D match to TRBD1 (6 bases). V lost 2 bases, J lost 7 bases, and 12 bases lay in between. In germline, CDR1 is SGHRS, CDR2 YFSETQ. CDR3 length: 13 residues. This CDR3 reads CASSLPGQHEAFF. The DNA for the CDR3 is TGCGCCAGCAGCTTACCCGGACAGCATGAAGCTTTCTTT.

In this sample, this clonotype turned up many times. This chain joins TRBV27 and TRBJ1-1; 10 bases are shared with TRBD1. The CDR3 is 14 amino acids. Germline CDR1 MNHEY, CDR2 SMNVEV (reference sequence). With 7 bases clipped from V and 1 base from J, the junction kept 3 bases outside the gene matches. The CDR3 region has the DNA TGTGCCAGCACCCGGGACAGGGGGAACACTGAAGCTTTCTTT. This gives the protein CASTRDRGNTEAFF.

This clonotype was seen many times. The chain uses TRBV29-1 and TRBJ2-1; 9 bases are shared with TRBD1. The CDR3 sequence is 11 residues long. Trimming removed 8 bases from V and 7 bases from J; junction bases left unmatched: 3. Looked up from germline, CDR1 is SQVTM and CDR2 is ANQGSEA. The CDR3 sequence is CSPGQGNEQFF. The CDR3 nucleotides are TGCAGCCCCGGACAGGGGAATGAGCAGTTCTTC.

Details on this clonotype: A much larger clone differs from this one at a single base, so this may be a read error. The chain joins TRBV5-6 to TRBJ1-1; no reliable D call. V lost 3 bases and J 4 bases, leaving 10 bases between the germline ends. This CDR3 comprises 13 residues. Germline lookup yields CDR1 SGHDT and CDR2 YYEEEE. The CDR3 sequence: CASSYKDGTEAFF. The DNA for the CDR3 is TGTGCCAGCAGCTACAAGGACGGCACTGAAGCTTTCTTT.

The chain employs TRBV20-1 and TRBJ1-6; TRBD1 matches 7 bases. V was pared by 3 bases and J by 5 bases, with 4 bases of the junction left unmatched. Germline CDR1 is DFQATT and CDR2 is SNEGSKA (reference sequence). The CDR3 is made up of 14 amino acids. This CDR3 is CSASGQADNSPLHF. CDR3 in DNA: TGCAGTGCTAGCGGACAGGCAGATAATTCACCCCTCCACTTT.

This clonotype was seen many times. V usage is TRBV7-2 and J usage is TRBJ2-7, with 7 bases matching TRBD1. CDR1 and CDR2 (germline): SGHTA, FQGNSA. Trimming removed 5 bases from V and 4 bases from J; junction bases left unmatched: 11. This CDR3 is 15 amino acids long. The CDR3 loop reads CASSGQQGILYEQYF. The CDR3, as DNA: TGTGCCAGCAGCGGGCAACAGGGGATTCTTTACGAGCAGTACTTC.

In its sample, this clonotype was seen many times. The J gene is TRBJ2-3, the V gene TRBV7-2; TRBD2 aligns across 8 bases. From germline, CDR1 is SGHTA and CDR2 FQGNSA. This CDR3 is 18 amino acids long. V trimming: 2 bases; J trimming: 1 base; junction bases outside the gene matches: 11. The CDR3 sequence: CASSLRAGAGGGTDTQYF. The CDR3 DNA is TGTGCCAGCAGCTTACGCGCGGGGGCCGGGGGGGGCACAGATACGCAGTATTTT. Full variable domain (remainder filled in from reference TRBV7-2 and TRBJ2-3): GAGVSQSPSNKVTEKGKDVELRCDPISGHTALYWYRQSLGQGLEFLIYFQGNSAPDKSGLPSDRFSAERTGGSVSTLTIQRTQQEDSAVYLCASSLRAGAGGGTDTQYFGPGTRLTVL.

The rearrangement uses TRBV4-3 and TRBJ1-2, with unresolved D. V shed 0 bases and J shed 8 bases, with 16 bases lying between them. Germline values: CDR1 LGHNA, CDR2 YSLEER. The CDR3 has 15 residues. CDR3 amino acids: CASSQDPGNSRGYTF. DNA of the CDR3: TGCGCCAGCAGCCAAGACCCGGGGAATTCGAGAGGCTACACCTTC.

This clonotype appeared many times. The chain carries TRBV6-5 and TRBJ2-6; D possibly corresponds to TRBD1 (6 bases). Per the germline V gene, CDR1 is MNHEY and CDR2 is SVGAGI. V was pared by 6 bases and J by 0 bases, with 9 bases between. There are 15 residues in the CDR3. CDR3 residues: CASRDSFSGANVLTF. CDR3 in DNA: TGTGCCAGCAGGGACAGCTTCTCTGGGGCCAACGTCCTGACTTTC.

This clonotype was detected many times. The chain joins TRBV5-1 to TRBJ1-1; 7 bases fit TRBD1. Unmatched junction bases numbered 7, after V lost 4 bases and J lost 1 base. The CDR3 spans 15 residues. In germline, CDR1 is SGHRS, CDR2 YFSETQ. This chain's CDR3 is CASSPETGPNTEAFF. CDR3 nucleotide sequence: TGCGCCAGCAGCCCGGAGACAGGGCCGAACACTGAAGCTTTCTTT.

This clonotype was seen at least ten times. The J gene is TRBJ1-1, the V gene TRBV6-2 or TRBV6-3; D may be TRBD1 (5 bases). V lost 6 bases and J lost 4, with 12 bases in between. There are 13 residues in the CDR3. CDR1 MNHEY and CDR2 SVGEGT come from the germline V gene. The CDR3 protein is CASSYRSTTEAFF. DNA for the CDR3: TGTGCCAGCAGCTACAGGTCGACCACTGAAGCTTTCTTT.

This clonotype was recorded at least ten times. V and J are TRBV6-5 and TRBJ1-1, with a tentative D call TRBD1 (6 bases). This CDR3 comprises 15 residues. Germline CDR1 and CDR2: MNHEY and SVGAGI. V lost 6 bases and J lost 4, with 18 bases in between. For the CDR3, the DNA is TGTGCCAGCAGGCCGGACACCGGCAGGGGCACTGAAGCTTTCTTT. As protein: CASRPDTGRGTEAFF.

This clonotype was recorded a few times. V gene TRBV7-2 combines with J gene TRBJ1-5, with 8 bases identical to TRBD1. CDR1 and CDR2 (germline): SGHTA, FQGNSA. J lost 3 bases, V lost 8 bases, and 6 bases had no gene match. The CDR3 is 14 residues long. The CDR3 sequence: CASGRTGYNQPQHF. The CDR3 region has the DNA TGTGCCAGCGGTAGGACAGGGTACAATCAGCCCCAGCATTTT.

This clonotype was counted at least ten times. V usage is TRBV6-5 and J usage is TRBJ2-3; 7 bases are shared with TRBD2. V gave up 3 bases and J gave up 4 bases; unmatched junction bases: 10. The CDR3 length is 16 residues. The germline V gene encodes CDR1 MNHEY and CDR2 SVGAGI. CDR3 sequence: CASSYIAGVPPDTQYF. CDR3 DNA: TGTGCCAGCAGTTATATCGCGGGAGTGCCCCCAGATACGCAGTATTTT.

This clonotype was observed at least ten times. CDR3 coding DNA: TGTGCCAGCAGCCTACTAAGTAGTTTTGGTGAAGCTTTCTTT. It codes for CASSLLSSFGEAFF. The chain uses TRBV5-8 and TRBJ1-1; D gene unclear. This CDR3 spans 14 amino acids. V was pared by 4 bases and J by 7 bases, with 17 bases between. Germline V CDR1 and CDR2: SGHTS, YDEGEE.

The chain has TRBV4-3 and TRBJ2-7; 8 bases map to TRBD2. V lost 3 bases and J lost 5; bases outside the gene matches: 6. Germline V CDR1 and CDR2: LGHNA, YSLEER. The CDR3 is made up of 14 amino acids. The CDR3 spells CASSQGLEWDEQYF. Here the CDR3 DNA reads TGCGCCAGCAGCCAGGGACTAGAATGGGACGAGCAGTACTTC.

This clonotype came up many times. The chain joins TRBV5-1 to TRBJ2-3; 9 nucleotides match TRBD2. V lost 0 bases to trimming and J lost 0 bases; unmatched junction nucleotides: 2. Germline values: CDR1 SGHRS, CDR2 YFSETQ. The CDR3 is 16 amino acids. The chain's CDR3 is CASSLELAGSTDTQYF. Here the CDR3 DNA reads TGCGCCAGCAGCTTGGAGCTAGCGGGGAGCACAGATACGCAGTATTTT.